This note documents a single T cell receptor beta chain sequence. The antigen remains undetermined. The repertoire was sequenced with immunoSEQ multiplex PCR; TCRdb's copy has only in-frame clones and lacks some. The sample lists more than 1,000 clones, 99% seen once, with about 1.3% in the top ten. The sample originates from a study of tumour-infiltrating T cells in Burkitt lymphoma. Study-level background: Productive clonality predicted overall and progression-free survival.

Findings and limits, study-wide: Several public clonotypes recurred in numerous Burkitt lymphoma patients.

Germline values: CDR1 SEHNR, CDR2 FQNEAQ (reference sequence). Deletions cut 5 bases from V and 5 bases from J, with 15 bases between. The CDR3 loop spans 15 amino acids. The TCR sequence derives from a human donor with Burkitt lymphoma. The chain combines TRBV7-9 with TRBJ2-2; no definite D call. The sequenced sample was tumor tissue. The CDR3 nucleotides are TGTGCCAGCAGCCCCGTCCTAGATCCAACCGGGGAGCTGTTTTTT. Its translation: CASSPVLDPTGELFF.